What follows describes a single TCR beta chain. This specimen comes from a study of PD-L1 blockade in urothelial cancer. Study-level information: Blood gave a median about 150,000 T cells.

The time point here: peripheral blood 6 weeks after treatment start. The number of samples from each patient was between 1 and 8, taken pretreatment and on-treatment. Profiled with immunoSEQ multiplex PCR; TCRdb holds only in-frame clones, not every one. The sample includes 25,000 to 35,000 clones, less than 90% of them seen just once. V shed 2 bases, J shed 4 bases, and the junction held 4 bases outside the gene matches. Germline V gene sequence: CDR1 SGHDN, CDR2 FVKESK. CDR3 length equals 14 residues. Source: PBMCs, taken around atezolizumab (anti-PD-L1) treatment. The chain joins TRBV14 to TRBJ1-1; 7 bases map to TRBD1. This clonotype originated in a man aged 65 to 79 with urothelial cancer. CDR3: CASSQFRDSTEAFF. In nucleotides, the CDR3 is TGTGCCAGCAGCCAATTCCGGGACAGCACTGAAGCTTTCTTT.